This T cell receptor beta chain was profiled in a study of cytotoxic CD8 clonotypes in ibrutinib-treated CLL. Whole-study context: An average of 255,043 productive templates and 94,082 productive rearrangements was obtained per sample.

This CDR3 comprises 14 residues. Germline lookup yields CDR1 KGHSH and CDR2 LQKENI. TCRdb's table, derived via immunoSEQ multiplex PCR, lists solely in-frame clones and lacks some. The sample yields some 200,000 clones, roughly 79% seen once. Worth noting for this clone: The junction shows a germline mismatch at one end, possibly a read error. The same CDR3 is also encoded by other DNA sequences in this sample.

This chain links TRBV18 with TRBJ1-1; TRBD1 agrees at 9 bases. Sequenced here: PBMCs, sampled after 12 months of ibrutinib treatment. The sequence was obtained from a human donor with chronic lymphocytic leukemia. The DNA for the CDR3 is TGTGCCAGCTCTCCACAGGGGGCGAACACTGAAGCTTTCTTT. The encoded protein is CASSPQGANTEAFF.